These 18 T cell receptor beta chains came from one sample sequenced in a study of T cell responses to AZD1222 COVID-19 vaccine. Clones were sequenced by immunoSEQ multiplex PCR, and TCRdb holds only the in-frame ones, with some missing. The sample holds approximately 94,000 clones, around 87% seen once. Sample: peripheral blood, taken on day 0 of MenACWY control vaccination. The receptors were gathered from an adult in good health.

The chain joins TRBV6-5 to TRBJ2-1, with D hard to call. Germline V gene sequence: CDR1 MNHEY, CDR2 SVGAGI. V lost 5 bases, J lost 7 bases, and 15 bases lay in between. The CDR3 spans 14 residues. The CDR3 bases are TGTGCCAGCAGTCAAACTTGGGGTCGGAATGAGCAGTTCTTC. Translated: CASSQTWGRNEQFF.

The chain joins TRBV4-3 to TRBJ2-3, with 10 bases aligning to TRBD2. Germline-derived CDR1 and CDR2 are LGHNA and YSLEER. Germline trimming cut 3 bases from V and 4 bases from J; bases unmatched to any gene: 7. CDR3 length equals 16 residues. The CDR3 sequence is CASSHRSGRAADTQYF. In DNA, the CDR3 is TGCGCCAGCAGCCATAGAAGCGGGAGGGCAGCAGATACGCAGTATTTT.

The chain links TRBV5-8 to TRBJ2-2; D may be TRBD1 or TRBD2 (5 bases each). Trimming left V 2 bases short and J 7 bases short, with 18 bases between. The CDR3 length is 16 residues. CDR1 and CDR2 from the germline V gene are SGHTS and YDEGEE. The CDR3 DNA is TGTGCCAGCAGCTTCGCCCCCCGACAGAGGGGCGGGGAGCTGTTTTTT. This sequence encodes CASSFAPRQRGGELFF.

The CDR3 is CASSSGTDYSNQPQHF. CDR3 in DNA: TGTGCCAGTAGTAGTGGGACAGATTATAGCAATCAGCCCCAGCATTTT. The J gene is TRBJ1-5, the V gene TRBV19; 7 nucleotides match TRBD1. This CDR3 contains 16 residues. The V and J ends lost 4 bases and 0 bases, in that order; junction bases with no gene match: 6. The germline V gene encodes CDR1 LNHDA and CDR2 SQIVND (reference sequence).

The V gene is TRBV12-3 or TRBV12-4, the J gene TRBJ2-1; 9 nucleotides line up with TRBD2. CDR3 length: 13 amino acids. Germline trimming cut 7 bases from V and 5 bases from J; bases unmatched to any gene: 3. Written as DNA, the CDR3 is TGTGCCAGCACCGGACTAGCGCACAATGAGCAGTTCTTC. This gives the protein CASTGLAHNEQFF.

V usage is TRBV11-3 and J usage is TRBJ2-7; D not certain. The germline V gene has CDR1 SGHNT and CDR2 YENEEA. This CDR3 has 13 residues. The V and J ends lost 2 bases and 3 bases respectively, with 8 bases between them. The CDR3 region has the DNA TGTGCCAGCAGCTTACGGGTTGGCTACGAGCAGTACTTC. Its protein is CASSLRVGYEQYF.

V is TRBV7-9 and J is TRBJ2-4; the D is unclear. The V end lost 0 bases, the J end lost 12 bases, and 12 bases lay between the germline ends. This CDR3 is built from 13 residues. The germline gives CDR1 SEHNR, CDR2 FQNEAQ (reference sequence). CDR3 DNA: TGTGCCAGCAGCTTAGCGCCCCGTCCCGATCAGTACTTC. As protein: CASSLAPRPDQYF.

This clone appeared a single time. V gene TRBV21-1 combines with J gene TRBJ2-7; TRBD1 is taken as the D call from the table, unchecked against the DNA. TRBV21-1 is a pseudogene locus. The CDR3 loop spans 16 amino acids. This CDR3 reads CASTLSLEQNSYEQYF. DNA of the CDR3: TGTGCCAGCACTTTGAGCCTTGAACAGAACTCCTACGAGCAGTACTTC.

This clone has only a few counts. The gene calls are TRBV11-2 and TRBJ1-1; TRBD1 matches at 9 bases. Trimming took 6 bases from V and 3 from J; bases not matched to a gene: 5. Germline CDR1 is SGHAT and CDR2 is FQNNGV. This CDR3 has 14 residues. The CDR3 loop reads CASSLQGAHTEAFF. DNA for the CDR3: TGTGCCAGCAGTTTACAGGGGGCTCACACTGAAGCTTTCTTT.

This clone was seen more than once but under ten times. The rearrangement joins TRBV28 to TRBJ1-1; TRBD1 might be the D (6 bases). The V end lost 0 bases, the J end lost 0 bases, and 11 bases lay between the germline ends. This CDR3 contains 16 residues. Looked up from germline, CDR1 is MDHEN and CDR2 is SYDVKM. CDR3 bases: TGTGCCAGCAGTTTATGGGGACACCACATGAACACTGAAGCTTTCTTT. Translating it yields CASSLWGHHMNTEAFF.

The V gene is TRBV23-1, the J gene TRBJ2-7, with D perhaps TRBD1 (6 bases). TRBV23-1 is treated as an ORF (open reading frame) with a function not yet certain. The length of the CDR3 is 15 residues. Trimming shortened V by 2 bases and J by 2 bases, and 13 bases separated the two germline ends. The CDR3 DNA reads TGCGCCAGCAGTCAACCGCAGGGGACCCCCTACGAGCAGTACTTC. It encodes CASSQPQGTPYEQYF.

This chain uses TRBV1 with TRBJ1-4. TRBV1 is an annotated pseudogene. This CDR3 has 16 amino acids. CDR3 residues: CTSTPSGDSTNEKLFF. The CDR3, as DNA: TGCACCAGCACCCCGTCGGGAGACTCAACTAATGAAAAACTGTTTTTT.

The genes are TRBV2 and TRBJ2-3; 8 bases fit TRBD2. Looked up from germline, CDR1 is SNHLY and CDR2 is FYNNEI. The CDR3 loop spans 16 amino acids. V was clipped by 4 bases and J by 2 bases; unmatched bases: 8. CDR3 protein: CASSVLAGGNTDTQYF. Here the CDR3 DNA reads TGTGCCAGCAGTGTCCTAGCGGGCGGAAACACAGATACGCAGTATTTT.

The V and J genes are TRBV21-1 and TRBJ2-5; the table's TRBD1 call for D was not verified on the DNA. TRBV21-1 is marked as a pseudogene. CDR3 length equals 17 residues. Here the CDR3 DNA reads TGTGCCAGCACCTTGCAACCGACAGCGACCCACCTGGAGACCCAGTACTTC. Translated: CASTLQPTATHLETQYF.

This clone was counted between two and nine times. The chain recombines TRBV29-1 with TRBJ2-7; 7 bases align to TRBD1. V was pared by 3 bases and J by 8 bases, with 4 bases of the junction left unmatched. This CDR3 is 11 amino acids long. The germline gives CDR1 SQVTM, CDR2 ANQGSEA. The DNA of the CDR3 is TGCAGCGTTGAGACAGGGACAAAGCAGTACTTC. This encodes CSVETGTKQYF.

V and J are TRBV19 and TRBJ2-1; D may be TRBD1 (5 bases). The CDR3 extends over 18 amino acids. Germline CDR1 LNHDA, CDR2 SQIVND (reference sequence). The germline V and J ends were trimmed by 4 bases and 1 base, with 20 bases remaining between them. Written as DNA, the CDR3 is TGTGCCAGTAGTACGAAACATAGACAGCCAAGTTCCTACAATGAGCAGTTCTTC. It encodes CASSTKHRQPSSYNEQFF.

This chain uses TRBV10-3 with TRBJ2-3, with D uncertain. CDR1 and CDR2 (germline): ENHRY, SYGVKD. Trimming took off 10 bases at V and 0 bases at J, with 8 bases between the two ends. The CDR3 is made up of 12 amino acids. The CDR3 bases are TGTGCCACCCTAGACAGCACAGATACGCAGTATTTT. This sequence encodes CATLDSTDTQYF.

The rearrangement joins TRBV30 to TRBJ1-6; weak D call: TRBD1 (6 bases). The CDR3 runs 13 residues. The germline V gene has CDR1 GTSNPN and CDR2 SVGIG (reference sequence). The V end lost 3 bases, the J end lost 14 bases, and 17 bases lay between the germline ends. The CDR3, as DNA: TGTGCCTGGAGAAGGGGGGCGGAATATTCCCTCCACTTT. As protein: CAWRRGAEYSLHF.